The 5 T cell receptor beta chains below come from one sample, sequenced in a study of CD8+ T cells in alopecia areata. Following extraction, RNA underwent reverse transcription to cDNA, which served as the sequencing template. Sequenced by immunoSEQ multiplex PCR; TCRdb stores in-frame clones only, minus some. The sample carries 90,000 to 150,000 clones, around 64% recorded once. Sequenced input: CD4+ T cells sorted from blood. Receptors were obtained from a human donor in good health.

The CDR3 loop reads CATMEGTGDSPLHF. The CDR3 DNA reads TGCGCCACGATGGAGGGGACAGGTGACTCACCCCTCCACTTT. The chain couples TRBV5-1 to TRBJ1-6; 8 nucleotides match TRBD1. Germline lookup yields CDR1 SGHRS and CDR2 YFSETQ. V gave up 9 bases and J gave up 10 bases; unmatched junction bases: 12. The CDR3 totals 14 residues.

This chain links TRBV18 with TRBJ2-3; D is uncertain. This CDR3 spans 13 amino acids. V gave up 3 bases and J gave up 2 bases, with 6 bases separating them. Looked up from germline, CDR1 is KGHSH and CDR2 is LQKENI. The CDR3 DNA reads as TGTGCCAGCTCACCCGAGCCCACAGATACGCAGTATTTT. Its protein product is CASSPEPTDTQYF. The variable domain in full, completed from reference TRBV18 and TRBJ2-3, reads NAGVMQNPRHLVRRRGQEARLRCSPMKGHSHVYWYRQLPEEGLKFMVYLQKENIIDESGMPKERFSAEFPKEGPSILRIQQVVRGDSAAYFCASSPEPTDTQYFGPGTRLTVL.

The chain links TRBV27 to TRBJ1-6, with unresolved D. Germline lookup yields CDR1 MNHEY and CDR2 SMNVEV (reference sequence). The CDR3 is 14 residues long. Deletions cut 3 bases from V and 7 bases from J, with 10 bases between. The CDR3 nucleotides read TGTGCCAGCAGTTTCGGCGCCAGGAATTCACCCCTCCACTTT. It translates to CASSFGARNSPLHF.

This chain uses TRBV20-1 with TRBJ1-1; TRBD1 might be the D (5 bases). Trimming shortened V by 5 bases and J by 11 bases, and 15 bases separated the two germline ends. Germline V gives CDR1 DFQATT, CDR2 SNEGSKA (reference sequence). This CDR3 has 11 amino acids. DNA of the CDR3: TGCAGTGCTTTTTCAGGGAAGAGGGCTTTCTTT. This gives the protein CSAFSGKRAFF.

The CDR3 loop is CSVEARTETQYF. CDR3 bases: TGCAGCGTTGAGGCCAGGACGGAGACCCAGTACTTC. V is TRBV29-1 and J is TRBJ2-5; D ambiguous. Between the trimmed V and J ends, which lost 3 bases and 5 bases, there was a span of 10 bases. The germline gives CDR1 SQVTM, CDR2 ANQGSEA. The CDR3 covers 12 residues.